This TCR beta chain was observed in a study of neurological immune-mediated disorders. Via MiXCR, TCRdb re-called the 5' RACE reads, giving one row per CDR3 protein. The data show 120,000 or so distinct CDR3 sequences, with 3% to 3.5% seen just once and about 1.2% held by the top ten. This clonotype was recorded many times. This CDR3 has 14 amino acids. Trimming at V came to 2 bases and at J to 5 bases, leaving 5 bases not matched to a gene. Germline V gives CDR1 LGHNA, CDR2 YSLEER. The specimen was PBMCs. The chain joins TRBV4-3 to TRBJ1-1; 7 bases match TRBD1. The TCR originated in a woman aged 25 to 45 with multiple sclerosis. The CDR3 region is CASSQLTGETEAFF. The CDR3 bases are TGCGCCAGCAGCCAACTCACAGGGGAGACTGAAGCTTTCTTT.